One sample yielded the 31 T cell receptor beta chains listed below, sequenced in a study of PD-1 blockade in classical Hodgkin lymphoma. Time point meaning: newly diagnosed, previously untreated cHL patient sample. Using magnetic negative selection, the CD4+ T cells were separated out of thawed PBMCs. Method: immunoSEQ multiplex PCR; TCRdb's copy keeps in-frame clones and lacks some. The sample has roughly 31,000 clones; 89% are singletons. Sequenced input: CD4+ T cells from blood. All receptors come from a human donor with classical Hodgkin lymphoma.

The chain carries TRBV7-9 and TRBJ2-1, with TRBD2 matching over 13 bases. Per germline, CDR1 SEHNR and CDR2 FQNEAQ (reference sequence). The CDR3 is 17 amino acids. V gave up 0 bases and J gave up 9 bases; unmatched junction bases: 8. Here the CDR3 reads CASSLARGLAGEAEQFF. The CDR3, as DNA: TGTGCCAGCAGCTTAGCGAGAGGACTAGCGGGAGAAGCTGAGCAGTTCTTC.

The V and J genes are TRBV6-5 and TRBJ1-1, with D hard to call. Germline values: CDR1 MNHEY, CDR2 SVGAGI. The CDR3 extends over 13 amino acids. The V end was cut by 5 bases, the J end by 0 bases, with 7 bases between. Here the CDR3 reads CASSRDLNTEAFF. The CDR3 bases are TGTGCCAGCAGTCGCGACCTGAACACTGAAGCTTTCTTT.

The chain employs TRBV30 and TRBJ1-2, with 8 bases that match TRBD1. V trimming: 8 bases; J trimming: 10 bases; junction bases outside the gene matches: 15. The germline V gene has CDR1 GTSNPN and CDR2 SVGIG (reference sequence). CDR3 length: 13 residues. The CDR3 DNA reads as TGTGCCCAATCTAAGGACAGGGTATTTGTCTACACCTTC. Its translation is CAQSKDRVFVYTF.

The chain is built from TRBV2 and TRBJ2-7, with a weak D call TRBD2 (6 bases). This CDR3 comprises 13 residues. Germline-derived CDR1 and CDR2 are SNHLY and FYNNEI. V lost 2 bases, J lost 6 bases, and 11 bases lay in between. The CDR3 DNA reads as TGTGCCAGCAGTGAACAGGGAGGTCCCGAGCAGTACTTC. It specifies CASSEQGGPEQYF.

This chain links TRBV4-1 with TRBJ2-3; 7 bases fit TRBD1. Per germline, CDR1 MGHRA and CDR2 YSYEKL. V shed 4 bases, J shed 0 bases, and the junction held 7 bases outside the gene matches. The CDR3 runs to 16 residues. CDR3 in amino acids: CASSPGRGPSTDTQYF. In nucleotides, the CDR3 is TGCGCCAGCAGCCCGGGAAGGGGGCCTAGCACAGATACGCAGTATTTT.

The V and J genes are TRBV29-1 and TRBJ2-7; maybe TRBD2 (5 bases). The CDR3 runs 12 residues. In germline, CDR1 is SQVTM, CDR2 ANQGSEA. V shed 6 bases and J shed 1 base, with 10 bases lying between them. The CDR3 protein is CSVYGDSYEQYF. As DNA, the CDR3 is TGCAGCGTCTACGGGGATTCCTACGAGCAGTACTTC.

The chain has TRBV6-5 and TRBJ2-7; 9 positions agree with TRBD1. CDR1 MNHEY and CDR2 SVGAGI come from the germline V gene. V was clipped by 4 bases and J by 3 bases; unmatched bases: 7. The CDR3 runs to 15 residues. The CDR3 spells CASSSLGTGSYEQYF. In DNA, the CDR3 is TGTGCCAGCAGTTCCCTTGGGACAGGGAGCTACGAGCAGTACTTC.

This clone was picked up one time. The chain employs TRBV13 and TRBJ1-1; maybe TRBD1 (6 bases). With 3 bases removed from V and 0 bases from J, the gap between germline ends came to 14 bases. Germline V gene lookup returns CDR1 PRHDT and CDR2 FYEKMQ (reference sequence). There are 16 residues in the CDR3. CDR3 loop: CASSFWTDLMNTEAFF. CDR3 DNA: TGTGCCAGCAGCTTTTGGACAGATTTAATGAACACTGAAGCTTTCTTT.

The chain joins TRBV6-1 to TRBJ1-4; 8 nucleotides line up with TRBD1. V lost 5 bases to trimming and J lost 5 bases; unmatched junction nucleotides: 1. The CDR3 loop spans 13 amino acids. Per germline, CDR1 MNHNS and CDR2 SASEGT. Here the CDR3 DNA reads TGTGCCAGCAGTTGGACAGGGAATGAAAAACTGTTTTTT. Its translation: CASSWTGNEKLFF.

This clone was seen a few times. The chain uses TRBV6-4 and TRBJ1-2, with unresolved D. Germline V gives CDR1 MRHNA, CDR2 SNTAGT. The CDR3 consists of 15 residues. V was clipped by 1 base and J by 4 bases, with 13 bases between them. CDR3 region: CASSDFVGRSYGYTF. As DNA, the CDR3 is TGTGCCAGCAGTGACTTTGTGGGCAGGTCCTATGGCTACACCTTC.

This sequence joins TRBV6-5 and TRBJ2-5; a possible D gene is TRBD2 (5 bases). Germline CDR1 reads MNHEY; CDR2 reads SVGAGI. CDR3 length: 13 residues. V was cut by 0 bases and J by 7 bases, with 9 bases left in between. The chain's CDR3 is CASSYSRRVTQYF. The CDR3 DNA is TGTGCCAGCAGTTACTCGAGGCGGGTGACCCAGTACTTC.

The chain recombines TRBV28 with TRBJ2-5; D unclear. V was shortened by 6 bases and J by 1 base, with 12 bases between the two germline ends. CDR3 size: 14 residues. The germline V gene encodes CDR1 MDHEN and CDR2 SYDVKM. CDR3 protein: CASSNSQLQETQYF. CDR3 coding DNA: TGTGCCAGCAGCAACAGTCAGCTCCAAGAGACCCAGTACTTC.

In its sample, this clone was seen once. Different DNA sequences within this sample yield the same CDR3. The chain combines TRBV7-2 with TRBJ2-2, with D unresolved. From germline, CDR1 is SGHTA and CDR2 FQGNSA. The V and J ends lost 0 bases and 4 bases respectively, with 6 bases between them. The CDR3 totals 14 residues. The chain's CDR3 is CASSLAHGTGELFF. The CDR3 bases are TGTGCCAGCAGCTTAGCCCACGGCACCGGGGAGCTGTTTTTT.

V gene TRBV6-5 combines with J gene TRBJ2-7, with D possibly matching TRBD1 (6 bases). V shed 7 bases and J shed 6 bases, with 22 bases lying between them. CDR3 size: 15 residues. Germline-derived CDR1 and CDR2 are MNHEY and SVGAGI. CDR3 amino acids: CASKQMQGIRSEQYF. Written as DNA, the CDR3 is TGTGCCAGCAAACAAATGCAGGGGATTCGTTCCGAGCAGTACTTC.

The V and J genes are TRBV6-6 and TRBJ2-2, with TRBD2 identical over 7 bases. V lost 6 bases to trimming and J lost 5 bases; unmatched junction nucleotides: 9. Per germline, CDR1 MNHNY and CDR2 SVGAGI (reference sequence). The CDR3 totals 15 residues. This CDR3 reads CASSLPRGGTGELFF. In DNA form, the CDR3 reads TGTGCCAGCAGCCTACCTAGGGGAGGGACCGGGGAGCTGTTTTTT.

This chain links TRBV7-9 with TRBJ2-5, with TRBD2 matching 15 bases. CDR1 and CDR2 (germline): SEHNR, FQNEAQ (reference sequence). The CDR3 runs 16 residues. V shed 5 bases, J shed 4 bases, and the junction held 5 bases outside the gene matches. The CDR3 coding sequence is TGTGCCAGCAGCCTGGGACTAGCGGGAGGACTAGAGACCCAGTACTTC. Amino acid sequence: CASSLGLAGGLETQYF.

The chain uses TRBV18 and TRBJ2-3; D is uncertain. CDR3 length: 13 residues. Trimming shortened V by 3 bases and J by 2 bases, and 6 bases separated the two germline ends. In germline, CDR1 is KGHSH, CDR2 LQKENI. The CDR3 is CASSPTLTDTQYF. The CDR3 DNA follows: TGTGCCAGCTCACCGACCCTCACAGATACGCAGTATTTT.

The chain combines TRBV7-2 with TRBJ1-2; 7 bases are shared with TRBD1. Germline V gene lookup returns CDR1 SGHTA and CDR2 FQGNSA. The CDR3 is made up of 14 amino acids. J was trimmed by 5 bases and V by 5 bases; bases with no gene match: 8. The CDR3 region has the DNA TGTGCCAGCAGCGGAGCTGGGACAGATTATGGCTACACCTTC. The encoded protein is CASSGAGTDYGYTF.

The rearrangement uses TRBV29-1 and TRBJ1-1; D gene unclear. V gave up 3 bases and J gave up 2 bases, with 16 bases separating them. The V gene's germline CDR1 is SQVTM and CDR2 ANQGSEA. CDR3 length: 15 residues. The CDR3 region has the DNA TGCAGCGTTGATTTTTTAATGACCCCAAACACTGAAGCTTTCTTT. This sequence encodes CSVDFLMTPNTEAFF.

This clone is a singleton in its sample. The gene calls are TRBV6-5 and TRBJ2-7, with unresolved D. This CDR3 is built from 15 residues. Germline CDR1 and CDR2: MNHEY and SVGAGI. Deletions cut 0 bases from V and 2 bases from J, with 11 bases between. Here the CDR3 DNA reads TGTGCCAGCAGTTACTCAGGGTTATCGCCCTACGAGCAGTACTTC. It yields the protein CASSYSGLSPYEQYF.

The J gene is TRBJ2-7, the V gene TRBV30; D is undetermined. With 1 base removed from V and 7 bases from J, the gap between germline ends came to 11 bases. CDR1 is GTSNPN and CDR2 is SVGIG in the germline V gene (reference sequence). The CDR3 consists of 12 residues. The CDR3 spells CAWSAQGGEQYF. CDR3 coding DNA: TGTGCCTGGAGTGCCCAAGGTGGAGAGCAGTACTTC.

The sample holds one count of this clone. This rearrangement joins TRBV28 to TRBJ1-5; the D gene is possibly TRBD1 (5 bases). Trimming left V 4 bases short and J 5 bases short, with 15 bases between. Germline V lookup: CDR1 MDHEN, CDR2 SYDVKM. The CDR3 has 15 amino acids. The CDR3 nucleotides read TGTGCCAGCAGTTCCCTGGGGAGGGGTGATCAGCCCCAGCATTTT. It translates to CASSSLGRGDQPQHF.

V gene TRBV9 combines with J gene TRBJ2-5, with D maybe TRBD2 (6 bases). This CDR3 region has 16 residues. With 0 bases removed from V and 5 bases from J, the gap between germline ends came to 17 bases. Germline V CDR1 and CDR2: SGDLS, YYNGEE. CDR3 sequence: CASSVGSGGARETQYF. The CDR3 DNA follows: TGTGCCAGCAGCGTAGGGTCGGGCGGGGCACGGGAGACCCAGTACTTC.

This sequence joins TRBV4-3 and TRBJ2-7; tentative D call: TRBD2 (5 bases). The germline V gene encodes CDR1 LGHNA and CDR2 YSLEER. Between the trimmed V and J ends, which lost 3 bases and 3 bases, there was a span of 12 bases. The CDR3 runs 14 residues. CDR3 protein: CASSQRIGDYEQYF. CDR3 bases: TGCGCCAGCAGCCAGAGGATCGGGGACTACGAGCAGTACTTC.

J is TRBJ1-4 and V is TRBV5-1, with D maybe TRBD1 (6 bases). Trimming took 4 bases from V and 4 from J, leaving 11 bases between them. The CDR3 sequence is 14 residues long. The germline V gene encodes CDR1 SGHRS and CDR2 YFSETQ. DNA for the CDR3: TGCGCCAGCAGCCGTCAGGGGTATAATGAAAAACTGTTTTTT. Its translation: CASSRQGYNEKLFF.

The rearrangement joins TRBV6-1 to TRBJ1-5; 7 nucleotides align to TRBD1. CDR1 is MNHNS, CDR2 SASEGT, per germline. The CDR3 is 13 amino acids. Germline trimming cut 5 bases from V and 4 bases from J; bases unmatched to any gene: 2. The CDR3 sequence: CASSLDRNQPQHF. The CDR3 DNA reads TGTGCCAGCAGTTTGGACAGGAATCAGCCCCAGCATTTT.

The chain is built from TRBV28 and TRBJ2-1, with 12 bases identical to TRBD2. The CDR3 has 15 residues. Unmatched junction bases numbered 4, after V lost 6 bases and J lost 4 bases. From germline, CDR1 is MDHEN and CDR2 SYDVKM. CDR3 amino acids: CASRPGTSGYNEQFF. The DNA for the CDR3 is TGTGCCAGCAGACCCGGGACTAGCGGGTACAATGAGCAGTTCTTC.

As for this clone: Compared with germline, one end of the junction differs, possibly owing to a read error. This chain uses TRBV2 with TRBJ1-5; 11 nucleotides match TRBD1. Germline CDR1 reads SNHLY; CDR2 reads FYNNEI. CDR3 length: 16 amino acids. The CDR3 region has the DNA TGTGCCAGCAGCGAAGGGACAGGGGGTTCCAATCAGCCCCAGCATTTT. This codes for CASSEGTGGSNQPQHF.

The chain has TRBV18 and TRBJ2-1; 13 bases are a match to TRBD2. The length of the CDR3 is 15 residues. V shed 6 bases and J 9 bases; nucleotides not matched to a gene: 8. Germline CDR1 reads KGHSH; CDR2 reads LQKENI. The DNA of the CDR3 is TGTGCCAGCTCGGAAGGACTAGCGGGAGTGGCTGAGCAGTTCTTC. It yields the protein CASSEGLAGVAEQFF.

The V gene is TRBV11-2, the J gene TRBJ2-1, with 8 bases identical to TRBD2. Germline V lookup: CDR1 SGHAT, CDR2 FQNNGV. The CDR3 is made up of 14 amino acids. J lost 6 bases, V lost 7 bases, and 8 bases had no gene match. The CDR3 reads CASTYRTSSNEQFF. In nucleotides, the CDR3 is TGTGCCAGCACCTACCGGACTAGCAGCAATGAGCAGTTCTTC.

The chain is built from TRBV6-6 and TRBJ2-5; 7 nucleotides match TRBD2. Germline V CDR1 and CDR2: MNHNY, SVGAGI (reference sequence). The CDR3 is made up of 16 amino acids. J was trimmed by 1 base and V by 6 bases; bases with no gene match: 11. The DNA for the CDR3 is TGTGCCAGCAGAACCGGGACTACATTACTCCAAGAGACCCAGTACTTC. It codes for CASRTGTTLLQETQYF.